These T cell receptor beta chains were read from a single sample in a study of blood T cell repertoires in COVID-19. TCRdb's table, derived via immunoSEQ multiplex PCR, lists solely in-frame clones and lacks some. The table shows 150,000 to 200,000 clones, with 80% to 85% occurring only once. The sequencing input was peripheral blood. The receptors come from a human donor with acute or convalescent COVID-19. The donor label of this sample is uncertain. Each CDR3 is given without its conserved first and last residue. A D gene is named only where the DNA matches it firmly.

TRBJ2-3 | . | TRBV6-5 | ASSRTRVATDTQY
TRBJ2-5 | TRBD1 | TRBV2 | ASTLTDRGGGETQY
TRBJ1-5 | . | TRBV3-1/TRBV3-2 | ASSQELQGKCNQPQH
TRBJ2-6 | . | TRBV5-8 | ASSLGTGKANVLT
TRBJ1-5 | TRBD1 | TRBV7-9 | ASRTPPRTGERQPQH
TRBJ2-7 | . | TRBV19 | ASSIFDRPYEQY
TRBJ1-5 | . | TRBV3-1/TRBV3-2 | ASSRTVTGINQPQH
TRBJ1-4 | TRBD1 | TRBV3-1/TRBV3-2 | ASSLGQGRNEKLF
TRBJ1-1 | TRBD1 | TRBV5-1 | ASSSGQGTTMNTEAF
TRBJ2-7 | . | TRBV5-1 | ASSYGLDSHSYEQY
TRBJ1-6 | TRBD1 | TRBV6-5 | ASSGPGQGDSPLH
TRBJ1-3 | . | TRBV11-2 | ASSLEPGINTIY
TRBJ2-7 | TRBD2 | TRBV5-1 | ASSLSPGAGTYEQY
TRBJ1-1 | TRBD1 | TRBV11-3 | ASSSGTGSRTEAF
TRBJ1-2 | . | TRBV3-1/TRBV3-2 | ASSLSQDGYT
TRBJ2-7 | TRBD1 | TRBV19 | ASSRTGQGDYEQY
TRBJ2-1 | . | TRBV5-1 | ASRQPTGYDEQF
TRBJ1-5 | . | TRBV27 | ASSLLAAYSNQPQH
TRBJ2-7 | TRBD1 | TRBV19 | ASRSGGGEQY
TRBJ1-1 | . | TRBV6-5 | ASMVPLGTEAF
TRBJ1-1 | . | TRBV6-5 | ASILRTPNTEAF
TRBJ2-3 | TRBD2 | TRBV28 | ASRRTSGRADTQY
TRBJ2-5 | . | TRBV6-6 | ASTPQWGVGETQY